This TCR beta chain emerged from a study of T cells in Graves' hyperthyroidism and ophthalmopathy. General study results and limits: Ophthalmopathy stood apart from stable hyperthyroidism in a 13 V-J model.

From RNA transcripts, TCR beta CDR3 regions were amplified. When the TCR CDR3 underwent first-round RT-PCR, the HTBI primer set was used. TCRdb reprocessed the multiplex PCR reads via MiXCR and lists one record per CDR3 protein. The data contain approximately 640,000 distinct CDR3 sequences, 17% of them seen just once; the ten biggest clones take up around 15%. CDR3 length: 15 residues. CDR1 is MDHEN, CDR2 SYDVKM, per germline. V was trimmed by 3 bases and J by 2 bases, leaving 10 bases between them. This clonotype was seen more than once but under ten times. The antigen is unknown. The J gene is TRBJ2-2, the V gene TRBV28; D is ambiguous. What was sequenced was blood. The clonotype comes from a man over 45 with Graves' hyperthyroidism. Here the CDR3 reads CASSFSVANTGELFF. The CDR3 nucleotides read TGTGCCAGCAGTTTTTCAGTAGCTAACACCGGGGAGCTGTTTTTT. The full variable domain, its missing parts supplied by reference TRBV28 and TRBJ2-2, is DVKVTQSSRYLVKRTGEKVFLECVQDMDHENMFWYRQDPGLGLRLIYFSYDVKMKEKGDIPEGYSVSREKKERFSLILESASTNQTSMYLCASSFSVANTGELFFGEGSRLTVL.